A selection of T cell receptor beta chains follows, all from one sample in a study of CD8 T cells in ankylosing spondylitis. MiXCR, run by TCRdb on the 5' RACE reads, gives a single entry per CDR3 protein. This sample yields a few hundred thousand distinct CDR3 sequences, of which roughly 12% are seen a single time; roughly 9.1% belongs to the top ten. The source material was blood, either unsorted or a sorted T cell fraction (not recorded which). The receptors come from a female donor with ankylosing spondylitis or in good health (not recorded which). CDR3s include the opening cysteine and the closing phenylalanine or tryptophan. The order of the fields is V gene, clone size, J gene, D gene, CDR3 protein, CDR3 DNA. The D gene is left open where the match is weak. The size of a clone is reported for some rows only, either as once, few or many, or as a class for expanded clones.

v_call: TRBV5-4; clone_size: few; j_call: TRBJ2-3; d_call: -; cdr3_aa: CASSSAIMGKDTQYF; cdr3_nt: TGTGCCAGCAGCTCGGCCATTATGGGGAAAGATACGCAGTATTTT
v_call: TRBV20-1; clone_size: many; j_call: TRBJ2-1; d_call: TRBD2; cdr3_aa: CSARDGREIKDEQFF; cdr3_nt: TGCAGTGCTAGAGATGGGCGGGAGATCAAAGATGAGCAGTTCTTC
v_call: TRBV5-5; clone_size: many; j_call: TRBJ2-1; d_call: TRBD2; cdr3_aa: CASSPLGAGAYNEQFF; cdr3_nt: TGTGCCAGCAGCCCTTTAGGGGCGGGGGCCTACAATGAGCAGTTCTTC
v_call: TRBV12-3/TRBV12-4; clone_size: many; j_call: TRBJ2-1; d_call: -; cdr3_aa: CASSGSTSRVNEQFF; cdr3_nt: TGTGCCAGCAGTGGATCGACCTCCCGGGTCAATGAGCAGTTCTTC
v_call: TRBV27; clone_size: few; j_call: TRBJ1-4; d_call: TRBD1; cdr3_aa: CASSYDRDEKLFF; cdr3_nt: TGTGCCAGCAGTTATGACAGGGATGAAAAACTGTTTTTT
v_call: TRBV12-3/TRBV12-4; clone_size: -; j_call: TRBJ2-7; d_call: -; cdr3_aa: CASSRNQGSREQYF; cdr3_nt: TGTGCCAGCAGTCGAAACCAGGGATCTCGAGAGCAGTACTTC
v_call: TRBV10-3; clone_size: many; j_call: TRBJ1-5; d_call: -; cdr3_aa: CAISESGSNQPQHF; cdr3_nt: TGTGCCATCAGTGAGTCGGGGTCCAATCAGCCCCAGCATTTT
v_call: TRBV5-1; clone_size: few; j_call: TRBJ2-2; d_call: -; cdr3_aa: CASSLWASRNTGELFF; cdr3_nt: TGCGCCAGCAGCTTGTGGGCTAGCAGGAACACCGGGGAGCTGTTTTTT
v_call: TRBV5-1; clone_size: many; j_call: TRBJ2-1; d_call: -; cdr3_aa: CASSSSGGNNEQFF; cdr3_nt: TGCGCCAGCAGCTCCTCGGGGGGCAACAATGAGCAGTTCTTC
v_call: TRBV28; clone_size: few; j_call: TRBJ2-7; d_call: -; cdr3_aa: CASSFRRGPLHEQYF; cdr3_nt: TGTGCCAGCAGTTTCAGGCGCGGCCCTCTTCACGAGCAGTACTTC
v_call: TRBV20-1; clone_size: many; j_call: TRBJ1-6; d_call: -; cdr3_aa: CSARESTGNSPLHF; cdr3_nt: TGCAGTGCTAGAGAGTCAACAGGAAATTCACCCCTCCACTTT
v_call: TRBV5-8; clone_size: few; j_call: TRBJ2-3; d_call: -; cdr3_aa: CASTKGTLSTDTQYF; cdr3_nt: TGTGCCAGCACCAAGGGCACCCTGTCCACAGATACGCAGTATTTT
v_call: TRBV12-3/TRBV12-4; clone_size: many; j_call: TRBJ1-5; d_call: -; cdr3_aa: CASSLALGTPQHF; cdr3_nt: TGTGCCAGCAGTTTAGCGCTGGGGACCCCCCAGCATTTT
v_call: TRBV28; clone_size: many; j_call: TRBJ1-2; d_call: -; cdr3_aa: CASSFGQGFNYGYTF; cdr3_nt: TGTGCCAGCAGTTTTGGGCAGGGATTTAACTATGGCTACACCTTC
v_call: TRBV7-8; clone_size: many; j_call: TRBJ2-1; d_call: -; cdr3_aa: CASSFLPETQAYNEQFF; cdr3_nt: TGTGCCAGCAGCTTTCTCCCCGAGACACAGGCCTACAATGAGCAGTTCTTC
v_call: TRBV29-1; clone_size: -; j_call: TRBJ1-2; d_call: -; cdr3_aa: CSVERDYGYTF; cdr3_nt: TGCAGCGTTGAAAGAGACTATGGCTACACCTTC
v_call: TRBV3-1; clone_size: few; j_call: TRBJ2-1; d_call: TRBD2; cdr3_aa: CASSRKAGSYNEQFF; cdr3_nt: TGTGCCAGCAGCCGAAAAGCGGGGTCCTACAATGAGCAGTTCTTC
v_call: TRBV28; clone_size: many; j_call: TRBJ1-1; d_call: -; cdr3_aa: CASSLGLRGTEAFF; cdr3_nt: TGTGCCAGCAGTTTGGGACTTAGGGGGACTGAAGCTTTCTTT
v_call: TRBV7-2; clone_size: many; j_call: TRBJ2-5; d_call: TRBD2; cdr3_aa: CASSSGLAAFQETQYF; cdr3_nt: TGTGCCAGCAGTTCGGGACTAGCGGCTTTCCAAGAGACCCAGTACTTC
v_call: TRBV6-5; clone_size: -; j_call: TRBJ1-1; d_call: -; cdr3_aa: CASSYIEIQLPTEAFF; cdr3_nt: TGTGCCAGCAGTTACATCGAGATACAGCTTCCCACTGAAGCTTTCTTT
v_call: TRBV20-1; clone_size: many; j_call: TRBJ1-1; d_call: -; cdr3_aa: CSANTYSSWVNTEAFF; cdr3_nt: TGCAGTGCCAACACATATTCCTCGTGGGTGAACACTGAAGCTTTCTTT
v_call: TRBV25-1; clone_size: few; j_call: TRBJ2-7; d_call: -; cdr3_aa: CASSESPGSYEQYF; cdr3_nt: TGTGCCAGCAGTGAATCCCCAGGCTCCTACGAGCAGTACTTC
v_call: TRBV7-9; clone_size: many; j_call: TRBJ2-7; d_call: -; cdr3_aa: CASSLTRDEQYF; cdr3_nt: TGTGCCAGCAGCTTAACCAGGGACGAGCAGTACTTC
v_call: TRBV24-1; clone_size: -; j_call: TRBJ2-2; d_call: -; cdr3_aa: CATSGVTGYTGELFF; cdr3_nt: TGTGCCACCAGCGGAGTTACAGGGTACACCGGGGAGCTGTTTTTT
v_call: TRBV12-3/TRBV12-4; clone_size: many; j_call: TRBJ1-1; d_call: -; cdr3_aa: CASSTGPPASEAFF; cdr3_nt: TGTGCCAGCAGTACCGGCCCCCCGGCCTCTGAAGCTTTCTTT
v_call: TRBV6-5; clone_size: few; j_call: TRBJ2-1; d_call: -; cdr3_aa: CASSSQNYNEQFF; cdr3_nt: TGTGCCAGCAGTTCCCAAAATTACAATGAGCAGTTCTTC
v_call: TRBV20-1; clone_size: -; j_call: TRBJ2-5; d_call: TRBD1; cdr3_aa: CSARDPLTGLGETQYF; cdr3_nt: TGCAGTGCTAGAGACCCTCTGACAGGGCTGGGAGAGACCCAGTACTTC
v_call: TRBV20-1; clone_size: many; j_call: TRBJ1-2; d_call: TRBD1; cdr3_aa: CSVRSGQLYGYTF; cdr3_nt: TGCAGTGTCCGCTCGGGACAGCTCTATGGCTACACCTTC
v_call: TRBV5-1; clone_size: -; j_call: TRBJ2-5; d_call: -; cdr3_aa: CASSLEQRQETQYF; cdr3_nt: TGCGCCAGCAGCTTGGAACAGAGACAAGAGACCCAGTACTTC
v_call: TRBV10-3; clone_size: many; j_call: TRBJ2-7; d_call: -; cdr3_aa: CAINEQGAENEQYF; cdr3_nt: TGTGCCATCAATGAGCAAGGGGCGGAGAACGAGCAGTACTTC
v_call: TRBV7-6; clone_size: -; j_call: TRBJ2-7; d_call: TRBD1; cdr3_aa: CASSLVWCTGVYEQYF; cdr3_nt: TGTGCCAGCAGCTTGGTTTGGTGTACAGGGGTCTACGAGCAGTACTTC
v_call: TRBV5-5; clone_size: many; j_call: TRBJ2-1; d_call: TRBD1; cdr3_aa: CASSPGTGVRSYNEQFF; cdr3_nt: TGTGCCAGCAGCCCCGGGACAGGGGTTCGATCCTACAATGAGCAGTTCTTC
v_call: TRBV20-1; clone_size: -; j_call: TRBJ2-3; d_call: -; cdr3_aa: CSRAKGVNPLTDTQYF; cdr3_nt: TGCAGTAGAGCCAAAGGAGTGAACCCACTTACAGATACGCAGTATTTT
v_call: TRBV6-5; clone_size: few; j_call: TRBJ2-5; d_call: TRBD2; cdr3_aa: CASSYSGIAGETQYF; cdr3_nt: TGTGCCAGCAGTTACTCGGGGATAGCGGGAGAGACCCAGTACTTC
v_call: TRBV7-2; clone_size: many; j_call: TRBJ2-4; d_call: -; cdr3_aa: CASSLAASSIAKNIQYF; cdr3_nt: TGTGCCAGCAGCTTAGCGGCCAGCTCTATAGCCAAAAACATTCAGTACTTC
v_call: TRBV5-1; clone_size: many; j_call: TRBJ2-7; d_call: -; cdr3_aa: CASKATYEQYF; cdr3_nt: TGCGCCAGCAAAGCCACATACGAGCAGTACTTC
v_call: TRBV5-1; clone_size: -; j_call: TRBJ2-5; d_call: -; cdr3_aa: CASSADLTEETQYF; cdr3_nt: TGCGCCAGCAGCGCGGACTTGACGGAAGAGACCCAGTACTTC